Below, one T cell receptor (beta chain) is given with its context. Its specificity is unknown. Profiled with immunoSEQ multiplex PCR; TCRdb holds only in-frame clones, not every one. This table holds around 100,000 clones, about nine tenths found once. This entry comes from a study of a mutant IDH1 vaccine in newly diagnosed glioma. There are 15 residues in the CDR3. Germline V CDR1 and CDR2: LNHDA, SQIVND (reference sequence). The V and J ends lost 3 bases and 5 bases respectively, with 16 bases between them. Documented time point: week 11, during vaccination. The content of each vaccine dose was 300 ug of mutant IDH1 20-mer peptide, and topical imiquimod accompanied it.

Specimen: PBMCs, collected from a glioma patient whose treatment included an IDH1 peptide vaccine. The chain carries TRBV19 and TRBJ1-1; D possibly corresponds to TRBD1 (5 bases). This clonotype originated in a woman aged 45-60 years with glioma. The CDR3 here is CASSIRRGVITEAFF. CDR3 DNA: TGTGCCAGTAGTATCCGTAGGGGCGTGATTACTGAAGCTTTCTTT.